This T cell receptor beta chain is from a study of naive and memory T cell subsets. The library had UMIs added by 3' ligation of an oligonucleotide to TCR cDNA. RNA was extracted from 2 to 3 ml of whole blood of healthy adults. Unsorted total RNA, about 1 to 1000 ng, was DNase treated before reverse transcription. Amplification of ligated cDNA took four PCR rounds with SP2 and nested alpha and beta constant primers. TCRdb re-derived calls from the 5' RACE reads in MiXCR, one entry per CDR3 protein. The profile shows tens of thousands of distinct CDR3 sequences, 7.2% of them singletons. There are many counts of this clonotype. This CDR3 spans 13 amino acids. Germline V gene data show CDR1 as SQVTM and CDR2 as ANQGSEA. V lost 0 bases and J lost 4, with 8 bases in between.

V gene TRBV29-1 combines with J gene TRBJ2-3; D is possibly TRBD2 (5 bases). The clonotype comes from a male donor in good health. CDR3: CSVEDDGADTQYF. The CDR3 bases are TGCAGCGTTGAAGATGACGGGGCAGATACGCAGTATTTT.